The sequence of this TCR beta chain was determined in a study of metastatic and nonmetastatic thyroid tumors. No patient had received any treatment before thyroid surgery. There are 15 residues in the CDR3. V was cut by 3 bases and J by 4 bases, with 13 bases left in between. Germline-derived CDR1 and CDR2 are LNHNV and YYDKDF (reference sequence). From the PCR reads, TCRdb re-called clones with MiXCR. The sample holds 20,000 or so clones, about 20% seen once. This clone has more than one count but fewer than ten. The sample consisted of tumor tissue. The chain employs TRBV15 and TRBJ2-1; D remains ambiguous. This TCR came from a male donor with papillary thyroid cancer or a benign thyroid nodule (not recorded which). Some clones in this sample may be carry-over from other donors' samples. The CDR3 nucleotides are TGTGCCACCAGCAGCCAGCTGGTCACTTACAATGAGCAGTTCTTC. It encodes CATSSQLVTYNEQFF.